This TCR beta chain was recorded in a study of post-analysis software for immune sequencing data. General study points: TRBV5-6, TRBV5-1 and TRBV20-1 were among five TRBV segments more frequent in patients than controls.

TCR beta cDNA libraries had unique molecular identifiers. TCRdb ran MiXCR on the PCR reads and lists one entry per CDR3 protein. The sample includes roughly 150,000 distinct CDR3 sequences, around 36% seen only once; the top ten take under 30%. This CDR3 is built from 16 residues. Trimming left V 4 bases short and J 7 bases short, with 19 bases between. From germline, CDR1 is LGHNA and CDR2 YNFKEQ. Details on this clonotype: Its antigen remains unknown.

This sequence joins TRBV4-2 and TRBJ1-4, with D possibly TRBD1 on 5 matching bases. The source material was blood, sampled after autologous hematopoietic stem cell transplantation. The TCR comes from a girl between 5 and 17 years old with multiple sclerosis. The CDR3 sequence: CASSPSTGRGSEKLFF. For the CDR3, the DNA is TGTGCCAGCAGCCCCAGCACCGGGAGGGGAAGTGAAAAACTGTTTTTT.